This is a list of T cell receptor beta chains from one sample in a study of CD8 T cells in ankylosing spondylitis. TCRdb fed the 5' RACE reads into MiXCR, producing one record per CDR3 protein. The repertoire includes a few hundred thousand distinct CDR3 sequences, less than 25% of them detected once, and 3.5% to 4.5% sits in the top ten. The sample was blood, either unsorted or a sorted T cell fraction (not recorded which). The receptors stem from a female donor with ankylosing spondylitis or in good health (not recorded which). The CDR3 runs from the conserved cysteine through the conserved F or W. The order of the fields is J gene, clone size, V gene, D gene, CDR3 protein, CDR3 DNA. D genes are given only for firm matches. Only part of the rows carry a size: once, few, many, or a class if the clone is expanded.

TRBJ2-3,many,TRBV4-1,TRBD2,CASSQVAGASSSTDTQYF,TGCGCCAGCAGCCAAGTAGCGGGAGCCTCATCTAGCACAGATACGCAGTATTTT
TRBJ2-6,many,TRBV12-3/TRBV12-4,-,CASSPQGQTAGANVLTF,TGTGCCAGCAGTCCACAGGGCCAGACTGCTGGGGCCAACGTCCTGACTTTC
TRBJ2-5,once,TRBV10-3,-,CAISASQETQYF,TGTGCCATCAGCGCTAGCCAAGAGACCCAGTACTTC
TRBJ1-6,many,TRBV20-1,TRBD1,CSALTGANSPLHF,TGCAGTGCTCTGACAGGGGCGAATTCACCCCTCCACTTT
TRBJ2-1,few,TRBV7-2,-,CASSGQSYSNNEQFF,TGTGCCAGCAGCGGACAGTCTTACTCCAACAATGAGCAGTTCTTC
TRBJ2-1,few,TRBV29-1,-,CSVSFRDEQFF,TGCAGCGTCTCATTCCGGGATGAGCAGTTCTTC
TRBJ2-4,few,TRBV29-1,TRBD1,CSVSELGQINIQYF,TGCAGCGTTTCTGAATTGGGACAGATAAACATTCAGTACTTC
TRBJ2-5,few,TRBV7-9,-,CASSVHSGQETQYF,TGTGCCAGCAGCGTTCATAGCGGCCAAGAGACCCAGTACTTC
TRBJ2-3,many,TRBV19,TRBD2,CASSIESGSADTQYF,TGTGCCAGTAGTATAGAAAGCGGGAGCGCAGATACGCAGTATTTT
TRBJ2-1,-,TRBV24-1,TRBD2,CATSSGSRNEQFF,TGTGCCACCAGTAGCGGGAGTCGGAATGAGCAGTTCTTC
TRBJ1-5,many,TRBV6-1,-,CASTEGWGIGQPQHF,TGTGCCAGCACCGAGGGGTGGGGGATCGGTCAGCCCCAGCATTTT
TRBJ2-3,-,TRBV11-2,TRBD2,CASSSLAGGPRVPDTQYF,TGTGCCAGCAGCTCCCTAGCGGGAGGGCCGCGTGTCCCAGATACGCAGTATTTT
TRBJ2-3,-,TRBV12-3/TRBV12-4,TRBD2,CASSRLAVTDTQYF,TGTGCCAGCAGTCGACTAGCGGTCACAGATACGCAGTATTTT
TRBJ2-1,few,TRBV10-3,-,CAISAPPGWNEQFF,TGTGCCATCAGTGCCCCCCCCGGCTGGAATGAGCAGTTCTTC
TRBJ2-7,-,TRBV6-5,TRBD1,CASYRDRDHEQYF,TGTGCCAGCTACCGGGACAGGGACCACGAGCAGTACTTC
TRBJ1-5,few,TRBV12-5,TRBD1,CASGLALTGVKGNQPQHF,TGTGCTAGTGGTTTGGCCCTGACAGGGGTGAAGGGCAATCAGCCCCAGCATTTT
TRBJ2-6,many,TRBV12-3/TRBV12-4,TRBD1,CASSRGNRGGSGANVLTF,TGTGCCAGCAGCAGGGGGAACAGGGGTGGCTCTGGGGCCAACGTCCTGACTTTC
TRBJ2-3,-,TRBV5-1,-,CASSHYREETDTQYF,TGCGCCAGCAGCCATTACAGGGAGGAAACAGATACGCAGTATTTT
TRBJ2-1,many,TRBV7-2,TRBD2,CASSLRLAGGNEQFF,TGTGCCAGCAGTTTGAGATTAGCGGGAGGTAATGAGCAGTTCTTC
TRBJ2-5,-,TRBV6-2/TRBV6-3,TRBD2,CASTQTSGRARTQYF,TGTGCCAGCACCCAGACTAGCGGGAGGGCCCGGACCCAGTACTTC
TRBJ1-1,-,TRBV6-2/TRBV6-3,-,CASGRAAEAFF,TGTGCCAGCGGCCGGGCGGCTGAAGCTTTCTTT
TRBJ1-1,-,TRBV12-3/TRBV12-4,-,CASRPNRNTEAFF,TGTGCCAGCAGGCCAAACAGGAACACTGAAGCTTTCTTT
TRBJ2-5,-,TRBV6-5,TRBD2,CASSSASGSETQYF,TGTGCCAGCAGTTCGGCTAGCGGGAGTGAGACCCAGTACTTC
TRBJ2-7,-,TRBV5-1,TRBD2,CASSLDGGGSYEQYF,TGCGCCAGCAGCTTGGACGGGGGGGGAAGCTACGAGCAGTACTTC
TRBJ2-7,-,TRBV15,-,CATSRDRAAYEQYF,TGTGCCACCAGCAGAGATAGAGCTGCCTACGAGCAGTACTTC
TRBJ2-5,-,TRBV12-3/TRBV12-4,TRBD2,CASSLYSGRSPETQYF,TGTGCCAGCAGTTTATATAGCGGGAGATCTCCAGAGACCCAGTACTTC
TRBJ2-2,-,TRBV19,-,CASRTGQAGELFF,TGTGCCAGTAGAACAGGGCAGGCCGGAGAGCTGTTTTTT
TRBJ2-7,few,TRBV7-3,-,CASSPDVGYEQYF,TGTGCCAGCAGCCCGGACGTAGGCTACGAGCAGTACTTC
TRBJ2-3,-,TRBV24-1,TRBD2,CATGQRERTDTQYF,TGTGCCACCGGACAGCGGGAGCGCACAGATACGCAGTATTTT
TRBJ2-2,few,TRBV11-2,-,CASSLIRSPRRANTGELFF,TGTGCCAGCAGCTTAATTCGGAGTCCGAGACGAGCGAACACCGGGGAGCTGTTTTTT
TRBJ1-2,-,TRBV9,-,CASSVARGSNYGYTF,TGTGCCAGCAGCGTAGCGCGGGGAAGCAACTATGGCTACACCTTC
TRBJ2-1,-,TRBV9,TRBD2,CASTRTSGLLDEQFF,TGTGCCAGCACCCGGACTAGCGGGCTTCTGGATGAGCAGTTCTTC
TRBJ2-3,-,TRBV6-2/TRBV6-3,-,CASSYGSIGTDTQYF,TGTGCCAGCAGTTATGGTAGCATTGGCACAGATACGCAGTATTTT
TRBJ1-2,-,TRBV6-5,TRBD1,CASSYSLGQGGGYTF,TGTGCCAGCAGTTACTCGTTGGGACAGGGAGGTGGCTACACCTTC
TRBJ1-2,-,TRBV2,-,CASREDSLLYGYTF,TGTGCCAGCAGAGAGGACAGTCTCCTCTATGGCTACACCTTC
TRBJ2-3,few,TRBV24-1,-,CATSDPGQITDTQYF,TGTGCCACCAGTGACCCGGGACAAATCACAGATACGCAGTATTTT
TRBJ2-7,once,TRBV4-2,-,CASGPGRLKQYF,TGTGCCAGCGGCCCCGGACGCCTCAAGCAGTACTTC
TRBJ2-2,-,TRBV20-1,TRBD2,CSARDPTSGRDTGELFF,TGCAGTGCTAGAGACCCGACTAGCGGGAGAGACACCGGGGAGCTGTTTTTT
TRBJ2-5,-,TRBV6-5,TRBD1,CASSYGDREQETQYF,TGTGCCAGCAGTTACGGGGACAGGGAACAAGAGACCCAGTACTTC
TRBJ1-1,few,TRBV20-1,TRBD1,CSAGTGTEAFF,TGCAGTGCTGGGACAGGCACTGAAGCTTTCTTT
TRBJ2-7,-,TRBV20-1,-,CSARGADYEQYF,TGCAGTGCTAGGGGGGCCGACTACGAGCAGTACTTC
TRBJ1-5,-,TRBV6-2/TRBV6-3,TRBD1,CASRRGTAQPQHF,TGTGCCAGCAGACGGGGGACAGCTCAGCCCCAGCATTTT
TRBJ1-2,-,TRBV30,-,CAWSVRRDYGYTF,TGTGCCTGGAGTGTACGCCGCGACTATGGCTACACCTTC
TRBJ2-1,few,TRBV28,TRBD2,CASSFSLAGGHNEQFF,TGTGCCAGCAGTTTCTCACTAGCGGGAGGACACAATGAGCAGTTCTTC
TRBJ1-4,-,TRBV6-5,-,CASSYSLGVRGEKLFF,TGTGCCAGCAGTTACTCCCTCGGCGTGAGGGGGGAAAAACTGTTTTTT
TRBJ2-7,once,TRBV2,-,CASSVDRRAYEQYF,TGTGCCAGCAGTGTCGACAGGCGCGCCTACGAGCAGTACTTC
TRBJ1-3,few,TRBV6-1,-,CASSPVVTGNTIYF,TGTGCCAGCAGTCCTGTCGTCACTGGAAACACCATATATTTT